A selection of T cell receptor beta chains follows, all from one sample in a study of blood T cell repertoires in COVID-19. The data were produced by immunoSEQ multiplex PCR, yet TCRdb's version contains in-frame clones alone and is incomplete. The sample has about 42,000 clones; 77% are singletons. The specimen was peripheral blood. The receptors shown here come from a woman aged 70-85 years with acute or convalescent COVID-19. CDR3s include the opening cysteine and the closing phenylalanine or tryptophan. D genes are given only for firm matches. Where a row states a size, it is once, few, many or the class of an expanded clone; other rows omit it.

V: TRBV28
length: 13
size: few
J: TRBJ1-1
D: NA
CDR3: CASSIQAGTEAFF
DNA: TGTGCCAGCAGCATACAGGCGGGAACTGAAGCTTTCTTT

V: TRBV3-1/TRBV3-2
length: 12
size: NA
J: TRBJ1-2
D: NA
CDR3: CASSQSRSGYTF
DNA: TGTGCCAGCAGCCAGTCCCGGAGTGGCTACACCTTC

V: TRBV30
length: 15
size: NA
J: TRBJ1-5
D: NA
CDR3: CAWSVKSGSNQPQHF
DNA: TGTGCCTGGAGTGTAAAGTCAGGAAGCAATCAGCCCCAGCATTTT

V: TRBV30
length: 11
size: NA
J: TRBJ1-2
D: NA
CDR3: CAHPGEYGYTF
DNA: TGTGCCCATCCGGGAGAGTATGGCTACACCTTC

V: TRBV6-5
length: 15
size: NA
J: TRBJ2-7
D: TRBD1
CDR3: CASRKGQGGSYEQYF
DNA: TGTGCCAGCAGAAAGGGACAGGGGGGCTCCTACGAGCAGTACTTC

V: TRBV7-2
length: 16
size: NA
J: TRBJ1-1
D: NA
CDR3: CASSFDEIAMNTEAFF
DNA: TGTGCCAGCAGCTTCGATGAGATAGCAATGAACACTGAAGCTTTCTTT

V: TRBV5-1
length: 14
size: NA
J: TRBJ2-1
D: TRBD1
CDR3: CASSPRTGGYEQFF
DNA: TGCGCCAGCAGCCCGAGGACAGGGGGCTATGAGCAGTTCTTC

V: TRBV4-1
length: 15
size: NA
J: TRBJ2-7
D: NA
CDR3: CASSQGDGHLYEQYF
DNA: TGCGCCAGCAGCCAAGGCGATGGACACCTCTACGAGCAGTACTTC

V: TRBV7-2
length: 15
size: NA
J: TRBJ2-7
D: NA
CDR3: CASNNGAGASYEQYF
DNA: TGTGCCAGCAACAATGGGGCGGGGGCCTCCTACGAGCAGTACTTC

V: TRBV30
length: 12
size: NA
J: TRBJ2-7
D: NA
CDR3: CAWSPFPYEQYF
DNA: TGTGCCTGGAGTCCCTTTCCCTACGAGCAGTACTTC

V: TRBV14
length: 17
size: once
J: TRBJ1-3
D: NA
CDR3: CASSQVGLRGSGNTIYF
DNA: TGTGCCAGCAGCCAAGTAGGTCTCCGCGGCTCTGGAAACACCATATATTTT

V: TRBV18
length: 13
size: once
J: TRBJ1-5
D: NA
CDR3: CASSDAENQPQHF
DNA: TGTGCCAGCTCCGACGCGGAAAATCAGCCCCAGCATTTT

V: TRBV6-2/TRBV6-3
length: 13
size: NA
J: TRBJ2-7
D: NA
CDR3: CASSRNGGYEQYF
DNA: TGTGCCAGCAGTCGTAACGGGGGTTACGAGCAGTACTTC

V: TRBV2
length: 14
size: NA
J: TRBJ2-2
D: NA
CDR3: CATRGVGGSGELFF
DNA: TGTGCCACGCGTGGGGTTGGGGGCTCGGGGGAGCTGTTTTTT

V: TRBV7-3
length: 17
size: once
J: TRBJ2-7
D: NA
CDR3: CARYYIVGGNHSYEQYF
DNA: TGTGCCAGGTATTATATAGTTGGCGGGAACCACTCCTACGAGCAGTACTTC

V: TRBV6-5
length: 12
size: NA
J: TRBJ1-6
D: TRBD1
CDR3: CASRGQDSPLHF
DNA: TGTGCCAGCAGGGGACAGGATTCACCCCTCCACTTT

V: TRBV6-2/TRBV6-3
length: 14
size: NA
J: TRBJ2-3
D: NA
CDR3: CASSYSAVTDTQYF
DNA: TGTGCCAGCAGTTACTCGGCTGTCACAGATACGCAGTATTTT

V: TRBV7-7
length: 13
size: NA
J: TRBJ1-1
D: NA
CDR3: CASSLDRNTEAFF
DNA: TGTGCTAGCAGCTTAGACAGGAACACTGAAGCTTTCTTT

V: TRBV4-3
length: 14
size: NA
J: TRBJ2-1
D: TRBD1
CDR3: CASSHGTGVGEQFF
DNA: TGCGCCAGCAGCCACGGTACAGGGGTGGGTGAGCAGTTCTTC

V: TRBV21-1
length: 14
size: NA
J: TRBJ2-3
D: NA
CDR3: CASSHRDYRDTQYF
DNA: TGTGCCAGCAGCCACCGGGACTACCGGGATACGCAGTATTTT

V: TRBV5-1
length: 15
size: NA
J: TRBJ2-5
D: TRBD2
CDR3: CASSLRIAGQETQYF
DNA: TGCGCCAGCAGCTTGCGCATAGCGGGACAAGAGACCCAGTACTTC

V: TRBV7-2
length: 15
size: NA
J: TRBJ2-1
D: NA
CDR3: CASSLVQGSYNEQFF
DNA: TGTGCCAGCAGCTTAGTTCAGGGTAGCTACAATGAGCAGTTCTTC

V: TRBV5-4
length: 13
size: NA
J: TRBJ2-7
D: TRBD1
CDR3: CASRRDSSYEQYF
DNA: TGTGCCAGCAGACGGGACAGCTCCTACGAGCAGTACTTC

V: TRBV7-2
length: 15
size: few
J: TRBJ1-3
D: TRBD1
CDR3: CASSFGTGKGNTIYF
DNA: TGTGCCAGCAGCTTCGGGACAGGGAAAGGAAACACCATATATTTT

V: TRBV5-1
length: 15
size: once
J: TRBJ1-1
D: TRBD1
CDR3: CASSIAGTGNTEAFF
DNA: TGCGCCAGCAGCATAGCCGGGACAGGGAACACTGAAGCTTTCTTT

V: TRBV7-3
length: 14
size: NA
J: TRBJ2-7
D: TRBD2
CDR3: CASSRGLAGDEQYF
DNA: TGTGCCAGCAGCCGGGGACTAGCGGGAGACGAGCAGTACTTC

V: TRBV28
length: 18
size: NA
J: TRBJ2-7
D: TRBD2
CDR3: CASSFIAGGRDLPYEQYF
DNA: TGTGCCAGCAGTTTTATCGCCGGAGGGAGGGACTTGCCATACGAGCAGTACTTC

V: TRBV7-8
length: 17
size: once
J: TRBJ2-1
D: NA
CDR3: CASSLDLGVSVRDEQFF
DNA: TGTGCCAGCAGCTTAGATTTAGGGGTCTCCGTTCGCGATGAGCAGTTCTTC

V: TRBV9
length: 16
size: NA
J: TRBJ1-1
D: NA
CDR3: CASSVVEQAVDTEAFF
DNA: TGTGCCAGCAGCGTAGTAGAACAGGCGGTTGACACTGAAGCTTTCTTT

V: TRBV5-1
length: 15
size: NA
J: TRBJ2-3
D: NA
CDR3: CASSLVQGHTDTQYF
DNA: TGCGCCAGCAGCTTGGTTCAGGGGCACACAGATACGCAGTATTTT

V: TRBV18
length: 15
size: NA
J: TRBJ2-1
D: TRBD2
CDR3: CASSLGTSGVDEQFF
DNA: TGTGCCAGCTCGCTCGGGACTAGCGGGGTCGATGAGCAGTTCTTC

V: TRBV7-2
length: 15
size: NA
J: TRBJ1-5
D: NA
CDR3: CASSSEGPSNQPQHF
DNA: TGTGCCAGCAGCTCCGAGGGCCCAAGCAATCAGCCCCAGCATTTT

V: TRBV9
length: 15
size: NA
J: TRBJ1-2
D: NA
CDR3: CASSPTLQGNYGYTF
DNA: TGTGCCAGCAGCCCAACCCTTCAGGGTAACTATGGCTACACCTTC

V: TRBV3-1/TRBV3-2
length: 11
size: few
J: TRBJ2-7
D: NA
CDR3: CASSSYYEQYF
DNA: TGTGCCAGCAGCTCTTACTACGAGCAGTACTTC

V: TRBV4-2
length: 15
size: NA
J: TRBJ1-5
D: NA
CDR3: CASSQGSGAHQPQHF
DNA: TGTGCCAGCAGCCAAGGAAGTGGGGCGCATCAGCCCCAGCATTTT

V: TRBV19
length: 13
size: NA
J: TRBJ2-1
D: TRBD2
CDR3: CASSPYGGNEQFF
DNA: TGTGCCAGTAGTCCGTACGGGGGGAATGAGCAGTTCTTC

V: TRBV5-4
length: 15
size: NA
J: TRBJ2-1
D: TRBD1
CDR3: CASSLGQGDYNEQFF
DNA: TGTGCCAGCAGCTTGGGGCAGGGGGATTACAATGAGCAGTTCTTC

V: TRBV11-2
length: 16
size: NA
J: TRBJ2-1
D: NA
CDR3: CASSPQLEVGYNEQFF
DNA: TGTGCCAGCAGCCCCCAACTCGAGGTCGGGTACAATGAGCAGTTCTTC

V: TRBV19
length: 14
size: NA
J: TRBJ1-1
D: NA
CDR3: CASYHGRRNTEAFF
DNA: TGTGCCAGTTACCACGGGAGAAGGAACACTGAAGCTTTCTTT

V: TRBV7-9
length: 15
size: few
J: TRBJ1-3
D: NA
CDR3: CASSLVSRAGNTIYF
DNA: TGTGCCAGCAGCTTAGTCTCGCGGGCGGGAAACACCATATATTTT

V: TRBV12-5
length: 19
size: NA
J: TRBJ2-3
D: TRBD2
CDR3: CASGLATGTSGGKTDTQYF
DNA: TGTGCTAGTGGTTTGGCTACCGGGACTAGCGGGGGGAAAACAGATACGCAGTATTTT

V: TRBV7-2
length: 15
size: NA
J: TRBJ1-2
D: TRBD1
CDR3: CASSLDRGQNYGYTF
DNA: TGTGCCAGCAGCTTAGACAGGGGGCAGAACTATGGCTACACCTTC

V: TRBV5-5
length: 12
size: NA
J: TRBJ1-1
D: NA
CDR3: CASSLTGTEAFF
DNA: TGTGCCAGCAGCTTGACGGGAACTGAAGCTTTCTTT

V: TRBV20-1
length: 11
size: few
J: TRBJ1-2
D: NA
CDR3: CSSIGGYGYTF
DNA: TGCAGTTCGATCGGAGGCTATGGCTACACCTTC

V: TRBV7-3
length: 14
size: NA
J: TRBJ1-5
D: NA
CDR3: CASSPSGAGQPQHF
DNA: TGTGCCAGCAGCCCGAGTGGGGCAGGGCAGCCCCAGCATTTT

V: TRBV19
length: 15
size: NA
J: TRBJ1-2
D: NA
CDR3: CASSIDGASPYGYTF
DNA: TGTGCCAGTAGTATAGATGGGGCCTCCCCTTATGGCTACACCTTC

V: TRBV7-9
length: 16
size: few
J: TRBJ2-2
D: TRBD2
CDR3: CASSLASGGPTGELFF
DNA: TGTGCCAGCAGCTTAGCTAGCGGGGGTCCCACCGGGGAGCTGTTTTTT

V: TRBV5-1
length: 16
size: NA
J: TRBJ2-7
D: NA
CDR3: CASSLGDTGHLYEQYF
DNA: TGCGCCAGCAGCTTGGGGGACACGGGACACCTCTACGAGCAGTACTTC

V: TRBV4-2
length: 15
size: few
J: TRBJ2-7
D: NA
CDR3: CASSQEVRGVYEQYF
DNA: TGTGCCAGCAGCCAAGAGGTCAGGGGGGTGTACGAGCAGTACTTC

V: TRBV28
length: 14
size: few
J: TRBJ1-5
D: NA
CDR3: CASSPPGRDQPQHF
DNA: TGTGCCAGCAGTCCCCCGGGTCGAGATCAGCCCCAGCATTTT

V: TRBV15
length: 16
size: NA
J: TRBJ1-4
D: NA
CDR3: CATSRDGRGANEKLFF
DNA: TGTGCCACCAGCAGAGATGGGCGGGGGGCGAATGAAAAACTGTTTTTT

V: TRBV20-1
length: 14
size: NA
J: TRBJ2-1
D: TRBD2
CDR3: CSASLGTNYNEQFF
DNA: TGCAGTGCTAGTCTGGGGACTAACTACAATGAGCAGTTCTTC

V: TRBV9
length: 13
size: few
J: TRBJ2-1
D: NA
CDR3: CASSVADFYEQFF
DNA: TGTGCCAGCAGCGTAGCGGACTTCTATGAGCAGTTCTTC